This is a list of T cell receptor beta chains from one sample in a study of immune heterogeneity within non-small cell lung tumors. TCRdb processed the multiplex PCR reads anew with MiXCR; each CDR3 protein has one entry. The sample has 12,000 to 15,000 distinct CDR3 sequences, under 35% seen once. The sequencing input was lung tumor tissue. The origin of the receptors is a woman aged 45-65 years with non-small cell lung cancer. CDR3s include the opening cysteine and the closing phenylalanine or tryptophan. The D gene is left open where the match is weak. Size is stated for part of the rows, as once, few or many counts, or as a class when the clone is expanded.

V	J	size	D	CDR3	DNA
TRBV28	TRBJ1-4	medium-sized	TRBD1	CATGQGRNEKLFF	TGTGCCACCGGACAGGGGAGGAATGAAAAACTGTTTTTT
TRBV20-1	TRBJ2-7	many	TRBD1	CSARDRGREQYF	TGCAGTGCTAGGGACAGGGGGAGGGAGCAGTACTTC
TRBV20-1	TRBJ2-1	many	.	CSAPSSAVSYNEQFF	TGCAGTGCTCCTTCTAGCGCCGTCTCCTACAATGAGCAGTTCTTC
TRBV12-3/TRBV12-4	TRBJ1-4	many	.	CASSFSQTNEKLFF	TGTGCCAGCAGTTTTAGTCAGACTAATGAAAAACTGTTTTTT
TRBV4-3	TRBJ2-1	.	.	CASSANARRLDNEQFF	TGCGCCAGCAGCGCGAACGCCCGTCGTTTGGACAATGAGCAGTTCTTC
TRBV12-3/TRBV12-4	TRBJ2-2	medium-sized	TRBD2	CASSGKSGTSGRRLFF	TGTGCCAGCAGTGGCAAGTCCGGGACTAGCGGGCGTCGGCTGTTTTTT
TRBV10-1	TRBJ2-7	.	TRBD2	CASSEKGLAGTEDYEQYF	TGCGCCAGCAGTGAGAAGGGACTAGCGGGCACGGAGGACTACGAGCAGTACTTC
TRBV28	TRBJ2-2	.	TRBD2	CASRSGGPRTGELFF	TGTGCCAGCAGGTCGGGGGGGCCGAGGACCGGGGAGCTGTTTTTT
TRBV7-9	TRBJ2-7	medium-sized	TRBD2	CASSILAGEQYF	TGTGCCAGCAGCATACTAGCGGGAGAGCAGTACTTC
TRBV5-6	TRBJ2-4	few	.	CASSLNTPKNIQYF	TGTGCCAGCAGCTTGAATACTCCGAAAAACATTCAGTACTTC
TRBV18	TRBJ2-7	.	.	CASSLSRGISGEQYF	TGTGCCAGCTCACTTAGTCGGGGGATATCGGGTGAGCAGTACTTC
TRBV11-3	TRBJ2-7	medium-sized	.	CASSLDLVPGRAREQYF	TGTGCCAGCAGCTTAGATCTCGTCCCGGGCAGGGCGCGAGAGCAGTACTTC
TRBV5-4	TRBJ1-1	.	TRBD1	CASRRKQGPGNTEAFF	TGTGCCAGCAGACGCAAACAGGGGCCGGGGAACACTGAAGCTTTCTTT
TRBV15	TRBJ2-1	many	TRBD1	CATSRDWDRAHEQFF	TGTGCCACCAGCAGAGATTGGGACAGGGCCCATGAGCAGTTCTTC
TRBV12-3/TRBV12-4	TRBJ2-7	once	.	CASSFRISYEQYF	TGTGCCAGCAGTTTCCGGATCTCCTACGAGCAGTACTTC
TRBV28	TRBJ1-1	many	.	CASSLVKMNTEAFF	TGTGCCAGCAGTTTAGTTAAGATGAACACTGAAGCTTTCTTT
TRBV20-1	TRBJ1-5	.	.	CSARAGGAKQPQHF	TGCAGTGCTAGAGCCGGGGGGGCTAAACAGCCCCAGCATTTT
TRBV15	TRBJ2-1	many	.	CATSRLGVGSYNEQFF	TGTGCCACCAGCAGATTAGGGGTGGGCTCCTACAATGAGCAGTTCTTC
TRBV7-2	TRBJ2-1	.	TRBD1	CASSRGQDNEQFF	TGTGCCAGCAGCAGGGGGCAGGACAATGAGCAGTTCTTC
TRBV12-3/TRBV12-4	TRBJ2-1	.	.	CANSRQNYGNEQFF	TGTGCCAACAGTCGACAAAACTACGGGAATGAGCAGTTCTTC
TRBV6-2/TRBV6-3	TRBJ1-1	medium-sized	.	CASSKITTSTPRPLGTEAFF	TGTGCCAGCAGTAAAATAACCACCTCTACACCACGGCCTCTTGGGACTGAAGCTTTCTTT
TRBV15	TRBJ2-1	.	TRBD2	CATSRDGGLVYNEQFF	TGTGCCACCAGCAGAGATGGGGGACTAGTGTACAATGAGCAGTTCTTC
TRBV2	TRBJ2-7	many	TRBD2	CASSGLAEYYEQYF	TGTGCCAGCAGTGGACTAGCGGAATATTACGAGCAGTACTTC
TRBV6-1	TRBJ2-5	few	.	CASAPRQGKGETQYF	TGTGCCAGCGCTCCCCGGCAGGGGAAGGGTGAGACCCAGTACTTC
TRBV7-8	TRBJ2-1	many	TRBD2	CASSQRELSYNEQFF	TGTGCCAGCAGCCAGCGGGAGTTGTCCTACAATGAGCAGTTCTTC
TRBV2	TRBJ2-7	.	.	CVSRVGLGESEQYF	TGTGTCAGCAGGGTCGGACTGGGGGAGAGCGAGCAGTACTTC
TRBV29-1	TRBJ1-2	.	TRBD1	CSVGPQGQERAYGYTF	TGCAGCGTTGGCCCCCAGGGACAGGAAAGGGCCTATGGCTACACCTTC
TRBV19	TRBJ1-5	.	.	CASTSIPGIGNQPQHF	TGTGCCAGTACCTCCATCCCCGGGATAGGCAATCAGCCCCAGCATTTT
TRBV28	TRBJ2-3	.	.	CSSSFVAGTDTQYF	TGTTCCAGCAGTTTTGTGGCGGGAACAGATACGCAGTATTTT
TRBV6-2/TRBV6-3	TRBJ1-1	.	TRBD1	CASSDRVTEAFF	TGTGCCAGCAGTGACAGGGTCACTGAAGCTTTCTTT
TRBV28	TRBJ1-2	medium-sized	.	CASRQKFKGLPYGYTF	TGTGCCAGCAGACAGAAATTCAAAGGACTGCCCTATGGCTACACCTTC
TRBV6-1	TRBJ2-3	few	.	CASIRDPDLLTDTQYF	TGTGCCAGCATCCGCGACCCGGACTTACTCACAGATACGCAGTATTTT
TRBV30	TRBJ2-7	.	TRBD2	CAWNRASGRYEQYF	TGTGCCTGGAATAGGGCTAGCGGGAGGTACGAGCAGTACTTC
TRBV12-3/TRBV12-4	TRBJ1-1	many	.	CASSLGVLNTEAFF	TGTGCCAGCAGTTTAGGGGTCCTGAACACTGAAGCTTTCTTT
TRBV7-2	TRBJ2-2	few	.	CASSLEGYTGELFF	TGTGCCAGCAGCTTAGAGGGTTACACCGGGGAGCTGTTTTTT
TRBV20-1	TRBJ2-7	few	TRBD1	CSADSDRDYEQYF	TGCAGTGCTGACTCCGACAGGGACTACGAGCAGTACTTC
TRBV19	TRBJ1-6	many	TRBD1	CASSSTGDSPLHF	TGTGCCAGTAGTTCCACAGGGGATTCACCCCTCCACTTT
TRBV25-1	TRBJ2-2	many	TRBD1	CASIGGTGNTGELFF	TGTGCCAGCATTGGAGGGACAGGGAACACCGGGGAGCTGTTTTTT
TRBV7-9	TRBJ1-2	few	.	CASSLIGAGNYGYTF	TGTGCCAGCAGCTTAATTGGGGCAGGGAACTATGGCTACACCTTC
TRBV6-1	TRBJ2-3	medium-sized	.	CASSAWDITSTDTQYF	TGTGCCAGCAGTGCGTGGGACATTACTAGCACAGATACGCAGTATTTT
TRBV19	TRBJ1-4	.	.	CASSSRGRELNEKLFF	TGTGCCAGTAGTTCCAGAGGGCGGGAATTGAATGAAAAACTGTTTTTT
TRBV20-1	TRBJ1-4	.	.	CSAISQGTNEKLFF	TGCAGTGCCATATCCCAGGGCACTAATGAAAAACTGTTTTTT
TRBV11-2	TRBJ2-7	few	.	CASSLAEEVWGVTYEQYF	TGTGCCAGCAGCTTAGCCGAGGAGGTCTGGGGGGTGACCTACGAGCAGTACTTC
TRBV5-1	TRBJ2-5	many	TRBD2	CASSVSSGRGQETQYF	TGCGCCAGCAGCGTATCTAGCGGGAGGGGGCAAGAGACCCAGTACTTC
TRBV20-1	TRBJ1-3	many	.	CSARGQSISGNTIYF	TGCAGTGCTAGAGGACAATCCATCTCTGGAAACACCATATATTTT
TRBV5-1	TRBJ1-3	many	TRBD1	CASRDSRSVGNTIYF	TGCGCCAGCCGGGACAGCCGGAGCGTCGGAAACACCATATATTTT
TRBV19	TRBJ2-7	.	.	CNSSIPGYEQYF	TGTAACAGTAGTATTCCGGGGTACGAGCAGTACTTC
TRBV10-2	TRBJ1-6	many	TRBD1	CASSESTGLVSPLHF	TGCGCCAGCAGTGAGTCGACAGGGCTGGTTTCACCCCTCCACTTT
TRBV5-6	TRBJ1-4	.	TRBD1	CASSTTGGNEKLFF	TGTGCCAGCAGCACGACAGGGGGGAATGAAAAACTGTTTTTT
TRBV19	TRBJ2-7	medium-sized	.	CASSIDQAGGEQYF	TGTGCCAGTAGTATAGATCAGGCTGGTGGCGAGCAGTACTTC
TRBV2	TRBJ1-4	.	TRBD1	CASTGQFNEKLFF	TGTGCCAGCACGGGACAGTTTAATGAAAAACTGTTTTTT
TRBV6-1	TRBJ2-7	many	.	CASSPSRAGSYEQYF	TGTGCCAGCAGTCCCTCCCGGGCAGGCTCCTACGAGCAGTACTTC
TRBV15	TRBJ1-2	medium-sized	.	CATSRDLESGGYGYTF	TGTGCCACCAGCAGAGATCTCGAAAGCGGGGGCTATGGCTACACCTTC
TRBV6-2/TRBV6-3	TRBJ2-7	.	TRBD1	CDSSYTILGTGAYEQYF	TGTGACAGCAGTTACACAATCCTCGGGACAGGGGCCTACGAGCAGTACTTC
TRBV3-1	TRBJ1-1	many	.	CASSQADRENTEAFF	TGTGCCAGCAGCCAAGCGGACAGAGAGAACACTGAAGCTTTCTTT
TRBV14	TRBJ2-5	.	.	CASSPWKMYQETQYF	TGTGCCAGCAGCCCTTGGAAGATGTACCAAGAGACCCAGTACTTC
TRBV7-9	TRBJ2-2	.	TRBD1	CASKGTGANGELFF	TGTGCCAGCAAAGGGACAGGGGCTAACGGGGAGCTGTTTTTT
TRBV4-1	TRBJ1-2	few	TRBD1	CASSHLEQGEKGYTF	TGCGCCAGCAGCCACCTAGAACAGGGGGAAAAGGGCTACACCTTC